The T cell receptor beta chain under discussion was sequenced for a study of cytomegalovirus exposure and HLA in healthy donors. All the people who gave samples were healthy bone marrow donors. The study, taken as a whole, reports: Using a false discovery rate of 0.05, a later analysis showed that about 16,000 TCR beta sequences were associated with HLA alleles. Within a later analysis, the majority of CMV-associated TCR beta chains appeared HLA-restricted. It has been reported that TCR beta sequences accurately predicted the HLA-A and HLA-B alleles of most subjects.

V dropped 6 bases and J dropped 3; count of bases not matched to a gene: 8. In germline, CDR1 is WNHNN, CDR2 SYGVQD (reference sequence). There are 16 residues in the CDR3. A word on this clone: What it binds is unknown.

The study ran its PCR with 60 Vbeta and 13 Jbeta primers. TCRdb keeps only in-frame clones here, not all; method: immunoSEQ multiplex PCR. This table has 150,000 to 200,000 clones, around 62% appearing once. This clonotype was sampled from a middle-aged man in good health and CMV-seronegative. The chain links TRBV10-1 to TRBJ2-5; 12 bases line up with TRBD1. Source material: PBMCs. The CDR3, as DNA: TGCGCCAGCAGGACACCGGGACAGGGGGCAAAAGAGACCCAGTACTTC. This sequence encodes CASRTPGQGAKETQYF.